This entry lists 2 T cell receptor beta chains sequenced from one sample in a study of CD8+CD57+ T cells in acquired aplastic anemia. The patients chosen for sequencing had shown expansion of CD8+CD57+ cells (detected by flow cytometry). Genomic DNA was employed as the template in profiling TCR beta VDJ and CDR3. TCRdb re-called the reads with MiXCR, one entry per CDR3 protein. The data contain hundreds of thousands of distinct CDR3 sequences, around 30% of them seen just once; the ten biggest clones take up less than 0.85%. Sequenced sample: sorted CD4+, CD8+, or CD8+CD57+ T cells (not recorded which) from PBMCs. Receptors were obtained from a human donor with aplastic anemia.

There are many counts of this clonotype. This chain uses TRBV20-1 with TRBJ2-7, with D maybe TRBD1 (6 bases). Trimming removed 5 bases from V and 4 bases from J, with 9 bases in between. Germline CDR1 and CDR2: DFQATT and SNEGSKA (reference sequence). This CDR3 region has 11 residues. This CDR3 reads CSAYDRYEQYF. The CDR3 nucleotides are TGCAGTGCTTACGACAGGTACGAGCAGTACTTC.

This chain links TRBV12-3 or TRBV12-4 with TRBJ2-5; 12 nucleotides line up with TRBD1. The CDR3 runs to 15 residues. The V and J ends lost 11 bases and 7 bases, in that order; junction bases with no gene match: 14. Written as DNA, the CDR3 is TGTGCCTCCCAGTTGGGGACAGGGGGCGGTGGGACCCAGTACTTC. It codes for CASQLGTGGGGTQYF.